The next 8 T cell receptor beta chains were all read from a single sample in a study of early stage breast cancer tumors. Produced via immunoSEQ multiplex PCR; TCRdb's table is partial and in-frame only. The data contain about 19,000 clones, around 83% of them seen just once; the ten biggest clones take up less than 2%. The material sequenced was blood. The receptors were gathered from a person between 65 and 80 years old with breast cancer.

CDR3: CASRAGTYEQYF. CDR3 coding DNA: TGTGCCAGCAGGGCAGGGACCTACGAGCAGTACTTC. V is TRBV28 and J is TRBJ2-7; D is perhaps TRBD1 (5 bases). CDR3 length: 12 residues. The germline V gene encodes CDR1 MDHEN and CDR2 SYDVKM. The ends were cut back, 6 bases at V and 2 bases at J, with 8 bases in the middle. The full variable domain, its missing parts supplied by reference TRBV28 and TRBJ2-7, is DVKVTQSSRYLVKRTGEKVFLECVQDMDHENMFWYRQDPGLGLRLIYFSYDVKMKEKGDIPEGYSVSREKKERFSLILESASTNQTSMYLCASRAGTYEQYFGPGTRLTVT.

The J gene is TRBJ2-3, the V gene TRBV7-2; 7 bases are shared with TRBD1. CDR3 size: 13 residues. Unmatched junction bases numbered 4, after V lost 8 bases and J lost 2 bases. CDR1 and CDR2 from the germline V gene are SGHTA and FQGNSA. The CDR3 DNA is TGTGCCAGCGGGGACAGACTCACAGATACGCAGTATTTT. It encodes CASGDRLTDTQYF. Combining the CDR3 with reference TRBV7-2 and TRBJ2-3 gives the whole variable domain GAGVSQSPSNKVTEKGKDVELRCDPISGHTALYWYRQSLGQGLEFLIYFQGNSAPDKSGLPSDRFSAERTGGSVSTLTIQRTQQEDSAVYLCASGDRLTDTQYFGPGTRLTVL.

This chain links TRBV21-1 with TRBJ2-7; the D segment call TRBD2 is taken from the table without a DNA check. TRBV21-1 is an annotated pseudogene. The length of the CDR3 is 14 residues. CDR3 nucleotides: TGTGCCAGCAGCAACGGGACTTTTAACTACGAGCAGTACTTC. It codes for CASSNGTFNYEQYF.

The gene calls are TRBV5-6 and TRBJ1-6; D not certain. The CDR3 has 15 residues. Deletions cut 0 bases from V and 10 bases from J, with 14 bases between. CDR1 and CDR2 (germline): SGHDT, YYEEEE. CDR3 nucleotides: TGTGCCAGCAGCTTGGGGGCCAGCTCAGGATCACCCCTCCACTTT. Translation gives CASSLGASSGSPLHF. Full variable domain (outside the CDR3, taken from reference TRBV5-6 and TRBJ1-6): DAGVTQSPTHLIKTRGQQVTLRCSPKSGHDTVSWYQQALGQGPQFIFQYYEEEERQRGNFPDRFSGHQFPNYSSELNVNALLLGDSALYLCASSLGASSGSPLHFGNGTRLTVT.

The gene calls are TRBV2 and TRBJ1-2, with unresolved D. The CDR3 covers 12 residues. V shed 1 base and J shed 7 bases, with 7 bases lying between them. Germline CDR1 and CDR2: SNHLY and FYNNEI. The CDR3 spells CASSEGYSGYTF. CDR3 DNA sequence: TGTGCCAGCAGTGAAGGATACTCTGGCTACACCTTC. The variable domain in full, completed from reference TRBV2 and TRBJ1-2, reads EPEVTQTPSHQVTQMGQEVILRCVPISNHLYFYWYRQILGQKVEFLVSFYNNEISEKSEIFDDQFSVERPDGSNFTLKIRSTKLEDSAMYFCASSEGYSGYTFGSGTRLTVV.

The chain couples TRBV7-9 to TRBJ2-4; 8 bases line up with TRBD1. The V segment lost 5 bases and the J segment 0 bases; nucleotides outside the gene matches: 15. Per the germline V gene, CDR1 is SEHNR and CDR2 is FQNEAQ (reference sequence). The CDR3 consists of 19 residues. The DNA of the CDR3 is TGTGCCAGCAGCCGTGGGACAGGCTTGGGATCTCTAGCCAAAAACATTCAGTACTTC. Protein: CASSRGTGLGSLAKNIQYF.

This clone was found a few times. The gene calls are TRBV15 and TRBJ1-6, with D possibly matching TRBD1 (6 bases). The CDR3 covers 14 residues. V dropped 1 base and J dropped 7 bases, with 8 bases sitting between them. CDR1 and CDR2 from the germline V gene are LNHNV and YYDKDF (reference sequence). CDR3 DNA sequence: TGTGCCACCAGCAGAGTCAGGGGAAATTCACCCCTCCACTTT. Residues: CATSRVRGNSPLHF.

In this sample, this clone turned up once. V usage is TRBV2 and J usage is TRBJ2-3; 9 nucleotides agree with TRBD2. The CDR3 sequence is 15 residues long. Looked up from germline, CDR1 is SNHLY and CDR2 is FYNNEI. V lost 8 bases and J lost 0; bases outside the gene matches: 6. The CDR3 here is CASLSRGGSTDTQYF. The CDR3 nucleotides read TGTGCCAGCTTATCGCGGGGGGGTAGCACAGATACGCAGTATTTT.